The rows below give T cell receptor beta chains drawn from one sample of a study of blood T cell repertoires in COVID-19. Measured with immunoSEQ multiplex PCR; TCRdb has only the in-frame clones, and not every one. The sample shows around 250,000 clones, approximately 78% of them seen only once. The sequenced sample consisted of PBMCs or T cells enriched from blood (not recorded which). All receptors come from a man aged 35-49 years who had been exposed to COVID-19. CDR3s include the opening cysteine and the closing phenylalanine or tryptophan. The order of the fields is V gene, clone size, D gene, J gene, CDR3 protein, CDR3 DNA. D genes are given only for firm matches. The size entry is marked missing in some rows and otherwise reads once, few, many or a size class.

TRBV11-2	-	-	TRBJ1-2	CASTPGRGYTF	TGTGCCAGCACCCCCGGTCGTGGCTACACCTTC
TRBV3-1/TRBV3-2	-	TRBD1	TRBJ2-1	CASSQRQGAYNEQFF	TGTGCCAGCAGCCAACGACAGGGGGCTTACAATGAGCAGTTCTTC
TRBV5-4	-	TRBD1	TRBJ1-4	CASSLGGTDEKLFF	TGTGCCAGCAGCTTGGGTGGGACAGATGAAAAACTGTTTTTT
TRBV7-3	-	-	TRBJ2-1	CASSLGVGGDEQFF	TGTGCCAGCAGCTTAGGGGTTGGGGGCGATGAGCAGTTCTTC
TRBV2	-	TRBD2	TRBJ2-1	CASSDSGKHNEQFF	TGTGCCAGCAGTGACAGCGGGAAGCATAATGAGCAGTTCTTC
TRBV5-6	-	-	TRBJ1-1	CASSLTAVAEAFF	TGTGCCAGCAGCTTGACAGCCGTGGCTGAAGCTTTCTTT
TRBV29-1	-	-	TRBJ2-3	CSVQVTNRDTQYF	TGCAGCGTTCAGGTGACCAACAGGGATACGCAGTATTTT
TRBV12-5	-	-	TRBJ2-2	CASGLVLGGSVGELFF	TGTGCTAGTGGTTTGGTATTGGGGGGATCCGTGGGGGAGCTGTTTTTT
TRBV9	-	-	TRBJ1-1	CASSGGFGTEAFF	TGTGCCAGCAGCGGAGGGTTCGGCACTGAAGCTTTCTTT
TRBV7-3	-	TRBD1	TRBJ2-5	CASSPTGVRETQYF	TGTGCCAGCAGCCCAACAGGGGTTAGGGAGACCCAGTACTTC
TRBV29-1	-	-	TRBJ1-1	CSVNRDGRQAFF	TGCAGCGTGAACAGGGATGGGAGACAAGCTTTCTTT
TRBV7-9	once	-	TRBJ2-7	CASSLQSYEQYF	TGTGCCAGCAGCTTACAGTCCTACGAGCAGTACTTC
TRBV5-1	-	-	TRBJ2-1	CASSLGENNEQFF	TGCGCCAGCAGCCTGGGGGAGAACAATGAGCAGTTCTTC
TRBV30	many	TRBD1	TRBJ1-4	CAWSLDRARGEKLFF	TGTGCCTGGAGTCTCGACAGGGCGAGGGGGGAAAAACTGTTTTTT
TRBV10-3	-	-	TRBJ1-1	CATRGGVGEAFF	TGTGCCACCCGCGGGGGGGTTGGTGAAGCTTTCTTT
TRBV27	-	-	TRBJ2-7	CASSFGRYYEQYF	TGTGCCAGCAGTTTTGGGAGATACTACGAGCAGTACTTC
TRBV7-8	-	-	TRBJ1-3	CASSLQGVNTIYF	TGTGCCAGCAGCTTACAGGGTGTAAACACCATATATTTT
TRBV7-9	-	TRBD2	TRBJ2-5	CASSPRTRKNQETQYF	TGTGCCAGCAGCCCCCGGACTAGGAAAAATCAAGAGACCCAGTACTTC
TRBV18	-	TRBD1	TRBJ2-1	CASSPRTGGSYNEQFF	TGTGCCAGCTCACCGCGGACAGGGGGGTCCTACAATGAGCAGTTCTTC
TRBV19	-	TRBD2	TRBJ2-1	CASTSGRAVYNEQFF	TGTGCCAGTACTAGCGGGAGGGCCGTCTACAATGAGCAGTTCTTC
TRBV29-1	-	-	TRBJ2-7	CSVELGRSYEQYF	TGCAGCGTTGAGCTAGGCCGGTCCTACGAGCAGTACTTC
TRBV9	-	-	TRBJ2-3	CASSVGDSDMDTQYF	TGTGCCAGCAGCGTAGGGGACTCGGATATGGATACGCAGTATTTT
TRBV7-2	-	-	TRBJ2-7	CASSFGGLEQYF	TGTGCCAGCAGCTTCGGGGGTCTCGAGCAGTACTTC
TRBV5-1	-	-	TRBJ1-3	CASQSQGSGNTIYF	TGCGCCAGCCAGAGCCAGGGATCTGGAAACACCATATATTTT
TRBV5-8	-	-	TRBJ2-7	CASSPTSGLYEQYF	TGTGCCAGCAGCCCTACAAGCGGACTCTACGAGCAGTACTTC
TRBV19	-	-	TRBJ1-2	CASRYKGAYGYTF	TGTGCCAGTAGGTACAAGGGAGCCTATGGCTACACCTTC
TRBV6-4	-	TRBD2	TRBJ2-3	CASSFSGSSKDTQYF	TGTGCCAGCAGTTTTAGCGGGAGTAGTAAAGATACGCAGTATTTT
TRBV9	once	-	TRBJ2-7	CASSVEFHEQYF	TGTGCCAGCAGCGTGGAGTTCCACGAGCAGTACTTC